This TCR beta chain was sequenced for a study of cytomegalovirus exposure and HLA in healthy donors (dated by TCRdb to 2017 to 2019). A note on the overall study: The 650 to 800 repertoires of the first cohort and the 110 or so validation repertoires were produced on the same platform, according to a later analysis. To predict cytomegalovirus infection status, the study combined high-throughput TCR immunosequencing, statistical association of individual TCRs with disease status, and machine learning. The aim of the study was to test whether cataloging public T cell receptors could identify signatures of past pathogen exposure. Along with the approximately 620-subject first cohort, a separate validation cohort of over 90 different subjects was used.

A word on this clone: Its antigen target is currently unknown. No quality values exist for individual bases; no much larger clone is one base distant.

V lost 1 base and J lost 10 bases, and the count of bases not matched to a germline gene is 2. In the germline V gene (reference sequence), CDR1 corresponds to LNHNV and CDR2 to YYDKDF. Including cysteine and phenylalanine, the CDR3 has 14 amino acids. Of the read, only the CDR3 DNA is kept; its 42 bases are in frame from base 1. The library was obtained by the immunoSEQ multiplex PCR assay. The authors' pipeline ran thus. A statistical classification framework was built for diagnosing cytomegalovirus status from the catalog of TCR beta chain sequences. TCRdb retrieved this table from immuneACCESS and kept in-frame rearrangements only. Not all clones are present; in checked studies, unresolved V genes account for under half, and no reason is known for the remainder. V and J calls plus clone size are reproduced from that table; the DNA served to infer D and trimming. The sample has about 88,000 clones on record, roughly 84% of them singletons. The ten largest clones take up around 10% of the sample.

The paper's findings and limits, for the study overall: In vitro tests confirmed that a few of the cytomegalovirus-associated TCR beta chains recognize cytomegalovirus antigens. The study listed 164 TCR beta chains as associated with cytomegalovirus. In both the original and validation cohorts, the classifier was reported to diagnose cytomegalovirus status with high specificity and sensitivity. A later analysis had no HLA typing for the validation cohort, so co-occurrence there was scored across all 110 or so repertoires. The authors suggested that the approach could potentially be generalized to other disease states and immunological phenotypes. Across donors, most TCR sequences were observed very rarely, whereas some public TCRs were present in many individuals. A later analysis found that TCRs clustered in the first cohort also tended to co-occur in the 120 validation repertoires, with 94% of cluster scores above 0.

Separate from the roughly 650-subject first cohort, the validation cohort of 90 to 150 subjects was the group to which the donors belonged. This TCR derives from a woman between 18 and 29 years old in good health and CMV-seropositive. What was sequenced was PBMCs. The chain is encoded by TRBV15 joined to TRBJ1-6; 9 junctional bases match TRBD1. The CDR3 protein is CATSRGQGVSPLHF. The DNA is as follows: TGTGCCACCAGCAGAGGACAGGGGGTCTCACCCCTCCACTTT.